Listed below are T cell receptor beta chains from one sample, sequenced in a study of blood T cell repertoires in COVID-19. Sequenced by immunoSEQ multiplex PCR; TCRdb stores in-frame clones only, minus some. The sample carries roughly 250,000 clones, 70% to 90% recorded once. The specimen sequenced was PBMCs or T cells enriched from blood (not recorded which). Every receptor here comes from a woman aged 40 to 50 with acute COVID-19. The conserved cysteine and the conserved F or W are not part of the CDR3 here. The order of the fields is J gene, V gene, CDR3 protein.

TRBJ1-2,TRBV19,ASSRGQNYGYT
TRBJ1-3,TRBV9,ASSVGLRNTGNTIY
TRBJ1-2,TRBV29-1,SVEGAVYGYT
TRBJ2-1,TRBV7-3,ASSLMGGGRPSSYNEQF
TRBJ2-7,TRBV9,ASSVAGQGYEQY
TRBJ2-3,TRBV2,ASSGQGLYTDTQY
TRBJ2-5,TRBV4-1,ASSQVGLVQETQY
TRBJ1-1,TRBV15,ATSRIRVGAEAF
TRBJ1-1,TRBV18,ASSPLGRGTEAF
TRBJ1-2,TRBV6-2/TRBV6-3,ASSLSGQGYT
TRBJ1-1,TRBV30,AWSPVPTTEAF
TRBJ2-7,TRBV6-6,ASRGDRVYEQY
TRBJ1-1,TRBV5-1,ASSLTGGQYMNTEAF
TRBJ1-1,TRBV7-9,ASSSTPLNTEAF
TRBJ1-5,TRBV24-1,ATRATGPNQPQH
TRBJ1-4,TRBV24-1,ATSDSSDRGHGKLF
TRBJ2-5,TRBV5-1,ASGPGGETQY
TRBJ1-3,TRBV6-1,ASSEMVAAGNTIY
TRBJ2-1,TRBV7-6,ASSLFTGGQSSYNEQF
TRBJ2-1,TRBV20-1,SASLRGAGGTYNEQF
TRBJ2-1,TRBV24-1,ATSDKFGSPHYNEQF
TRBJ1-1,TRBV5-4,ASSLVGRQNTEAF
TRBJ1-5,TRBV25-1,ASSGSTGGQPQH
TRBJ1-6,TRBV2,ASSEGPRLH
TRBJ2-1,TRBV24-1,ATRGGSSYNEQF
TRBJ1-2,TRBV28,ASTLAGGYT
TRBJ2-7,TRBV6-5,ASSWGSGNYEQY
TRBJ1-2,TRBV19,ASTDRVRYNYGYT
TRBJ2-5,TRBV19,ASSIRGPWETQY
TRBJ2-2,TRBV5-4,ASSSGTPNTGELF
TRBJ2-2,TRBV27,ASSLQNSGAGELF
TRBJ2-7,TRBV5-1,ASSTTGGYEQY
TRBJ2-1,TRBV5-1,ASSLGPTGTTTSNEQF
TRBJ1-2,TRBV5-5,ASSLSLEVYYGYT
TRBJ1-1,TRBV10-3,AIRGGARNTEAF